This paragraph reports one TCR beta chain. Method: immunoSEQ multiplex PCR; TCRdb's copy keeps in-frame clones and lacks some. The sample includes around 70,000 clones, 68% seen only once; the top ten take roughly 6%. Germline loops: CDR1 SGDLS, CDR2 YYNGEE. The CDR3 is 19 residues long. V dropped 3 bases and J dropped 0; count of bases not matched to a gene: 10. This specimen belongs to a study of cytotoxic CD8 clonotypes in ibrutinib-treated CLL. Overall study context: The subjects consisted of 11 relapsed/refractory and 15 treatment-naive individuals, with approximately 18 IGHV unmutated.

The sequencing used PBMCs, collected after 12 months of ibrutinib treatment. The sequence was obtained from a human donor with chronic lymphocytic leukemia. V and J are TRBV9 and TRBJ2-1, with 12 positions matching TRBD2. CDR3 in amino acids: CASSAGLAGRISSYNEQFF. The CDR3, as DNA: TGTGCCAGCAGCGCAGGACTAGCGGGGCGGATAAGCTCCTACAATGAGCAGTTCTTC. The variable domain in full, with the rest retrieved from reference TRBV9 and TRBJ2-1, is DSGVTQTPKHLITATGQRVTLRCSPRSGDLSVYWYQQSLDQGLQFLIQYYNGEERAKGNILERFSAQQFPDLHSELNLSSLELGDSALYFCASSAGLAGRISSYNEQFFGPGTRLTVL.